These 31 T cell receptor beta chains originate from one sample sequenced in a study of T cell changes during pregnancy in multiple sclerosis (dated by TCRdb to about 2019). Libraries were prepared through the immunoSEQ multiplex PCR assay. In its TCRdb copy, this immuneACCESS table keeps in-frame sequences only and misses some clones. Where compared with another copy, unresolved V genes explain less than half of these, and the others have no known cause. The sample table holds about 59,000 clones, of which 93% were seen once. The top ten clones comprise about 2.8% of the sample. Source: CD8+ T cells from peripheral blood mononuclear cells, taken in the third trimester of pregnancy. All receptors derive from a female donor with multiple sclerosis, enrolled in a pregnancy study.

This sequence joins TRBV29-1 and TRBJ2-1; D possibly corresponds to TRBD1 (5 bases). The CDR3 spans 11 residues. Per germline, CDR1 SQVTM and CDR2 ANQGSEA. The V end lost 7 bases, the J end lost 6 bases, and 10 bases lay between the germline ends. The CDR3 region has the DNA TGCAGCGCTCCGCAGGGCAATGAGCAGTTCTTC. Translation: CSAPQGNEQFF.

This clone was detected only once. V is TRBV4-2 and J is TRBJ2-2; 7 bases agree with TRBD2. Germline V gives CDR1 LGHNA, CDR2 YNFKEQ. V shed 0 bases, J shed 4 bases, and the junction held 11 bases outside the gene matches. CDR3 length equals 18 residues. DNA of the CDR3: TGTGCCAGCAGCCAAGATCTAAGCCTAGCGGAGCTCACCGGGGAGCTGTTTTTT. As protein: CASSQDLSLAELTGELFF.

This chain connects TRBV10-2 to TRBJ1-5; 8 bases are a match to TRBD1. The V segment lost 1 base and the J segment 7 bases; nucleotides outside the gene matches: 3. CDR1 and CDR2 from the germline V gene are WSHSY and SAAADI. The CDR3 length is 14 residues. The DNA of the CDR3 is TGCGCCAGCAGTGAGTATGACAGGGGACAGCCCCAGCATTTT. It codes for CASSEYDRGQPQHF.

This chain joins TRBV14 and TRBJ2-7, with D perhaps matching TRBD1 (5 bases). This CDR3 region has 15 residues. V lost 0 bases to trimming and J lost 5 bases, with 14 bases between them. Germline assignment: CDR1 SGHDN and CDR2 FVKESK. The CDR3 sequence is CASSQDPPGLNEQYF. In nucleotides, the CDR3 is TGTGCCAGCAGCCAAGATCCTCCAGGGCTCAACGAGCAGTACTTC.

This chain links TRBV18 with TRBJ2-1, with D maybe TRBD1 (5 bases). V was cut by 2 bases and J by 3 bases, with 11 bases left in between. This CDR3 comprises 15 residues. In germline, CDR1 is KGHSH, CDR2 LQKENI. CDR3 protein: CASSPTGQGYNEQFF. CDR3 in DNA: TGTGCCAGCTCACCAACCGGGCAGGGCTACAATGAGCAGTTCTTC.

This clone came up once. The CDR3 region has the DNA TGTGCCAGCAGCGCTTGGGACAGCAAAGAGACGCAGTATTTT. This translates into CASSAWDSKETQYF. This chain connects TRBV9 to TRBJ2-3; 7 bases align to TRBD1. The V gene's germline CDR1 is SGDLS and CDR2 YYNGEE. The CDR3 runs 14 residues. V gave up 3 bases and J gave up 9 bases; unmatched junction bases: 10.

This chain connects TRBV6-1 to TRBJ2-1; 7 positions agree with TRBD1. The trim removed 3 bases at V and 12 bases at J, leaving 8 bases unmatched. CDR3 size: 13 residues. Germline-derived CDR1 and CDR2 are MNHNS and SASEGT. CDR3 loop: CASSDTGAGRQFF. For the CDR3, the DNA is TGTGCCAGCAGTGATACAGGGGCGGGCCGGCAGTTCTTC.

As to this clone: The sample holds other DNA sequences that translate to the same CDR3. The chain is built from TRBV27 and TRBJ1-1, with D perhaps TRBD1 (5 bases). There are 11 residues in the CDR3. The germline V gene encodes CDR1 MNHEY and CDR2 SMNVEV (reference sequence). V lost 5 bases to trimming and J lost 4 bases, with 5 bases between them. For the CDR3, the DNA is TGTGCCAGCAGTAGGGGCACTGAAGCTTTCTTT. This translates into CASSRGTEAFF.

V usage is TRBV5-4 and J usage is TRBJ1-2; D ambiguous. The CDR3 runs to 15 residues. The ends were cut back, 0 bases at V and 6 bases at J, with 15 bases in the middle. Germline CDR1 reads SGHNT; CDR2 reads YYREEE (reference sequence). The CDR3 DNA sequence: TGTGCCAGCAGCTTGGGAGGGCGAAGGGTGGATGGCTACACCTTC. Residues: CASSLGGRRVDGYTF.

The chain employs TRBV4-2 and TRBJ1-1, with a possible D match to TRBD1 (5 bases). Trimming took off 3 bases at V and 4 bases at J, with 12 bases between the two ends. In germline, CDR1 is LGHNA, CDR2 YNFKEQ. There are 14 residues in the CDR3. The CDR3 sequence is CASSQGGGGTEAFF. The CDR3 DNA reads TGTGCCAGCAGCCAGGGGGGGGGAGGCACTGAAGCTTTCTTT.

The chain recombines TRBV4-2 with TRBJ2-7, with D tentatively TRBD1 (5 bases). Germline V gives CDR1 LGHNA, CDR2 YNFKEQ. This CDR3 spans 13 amino acids. Trimming pared 5 bases from V and 2 bases from J, leaving 10 bases between. In DNA, the CDR3 is TGTGCCAGCAGCGGGGCGGCGCCCTACGAGCAGTACTTC. This sequence encodes CASSGAAPYEQYF.

Comments on this clone: Germline and junction disagree at one end, which may indicate a read error. V usage is TRBV2 and J usage is TRBJ1-1; unclear D gene. CDR1 and CDR2 (germline): SNHLY, FYNNEI. The CDR3 extends over 11 amino acids. CDR3 bases: TGTGCCAGCAGTGAACCCCCGCAGGAACGATTT. It yields the protein CASSEPPQERF.

V is TRBV9 and J is TRBJ2-7; 16 nucleotides line up with TRBD2. The CDR3 totals 20 residues. The V gene's germline CDR1 is SGDLS and CDR2 YYNGEE. V gave up 0 bases and J gave up 5 bases; unmatched junction bases: 14. As DNA, the CDR3 is TGTGCCAGCAGCGTAGATTTCGGGACTAGCGGGAGGGCCGTCGGGAACGAGCAGTACTTC. As protein: CASSVDFGTSGRAVGNEQYF.

This chain connects TRBV28 to TRBJ2-1; 15 bases agree with TRBD2. CDR3 length: 20 residues. The trim removed 9 bases at V and 5 bases at J, leaving 20 bases unmatched. Germline V CDR1 and CDR2: MDHEN, SYDVKM. This chain's CDR3 is CASRIPGLAGGHAGNNEQFF. Here the CDR3 DNA reads TGTGCCAGTCGTATCCCGGGACTAGCGGGAGGACATGCGGGGAACAATGAGCAGTTCTTC.

The rearrangement links TRBV5-1 to TRBJ1-1; 9 positions match TRBD1. The CDR3 consists of 14 residues. V trimming: 4 bases; J trimming: 5 bases; junction bases outside the gene matches: 6. Germline CDR1 is SGHRS and CDR2 is YFSETQ. Here the CDR3 reads CASSGQGPSTEAFF. CDR3 coding DNA: TGCGCCAGCAGCGGACAGGGGCCGAGTACTGAAGCTTTCTTT.

The chain is built from TRBV2 and TRBJ1-2; D is undetermined. V was trimmed by 1 base and J by 6 bases, leaving 12 bases between them. This CDR3 contains 14 residues. CDR1 SNHLY and CDR2 FYNNEI come from the germline V gene. CDR3 nucleotide sequence: TGTGCCAGCAGTGAAGTGGGCAGAAGCCATGGCTACACCTTC. It yields the protein CASSEVGRSHGYTF.

The V and J genes are TRBV27 and TRBJ2-2; TRBD1 agrees at 7 bases. CDR3 length equals 15 residues. CDR1 and CDR2 (germline): MNHEY, SMNVEV (reference sequence). The ends lost 4 bases at V and 1 base at J; junction bases unmatched: 3. In DNA form, the CDR3 reads TGTGCCAGCAGTTCGAGACAGGGGAACACCGGGGAGCTGTTTTTT. This codes for CASSSRQGNTGELFF.

This clone is judged medium-sized (0.01 to 0.1%). The chain uses TRBV27 and TRBJ1-5; D perhaps matches TRBD1 (5 bases). The CDR3 sequence is 16 residues long. Germline loops: CDR1 MNHEY, CDR2 SMNVEV (reference sequence). V was shortened by 2 bases and J by 0 bases, with 11 bases between the two germline ends. The CDR3 coding sequence is TGTGCCAGCAGTTTAGACAGCTCTTCTAGCAATCAGCCCCAGCATTTT. Amino acid sequence: CASSLDSSSSNQPQHF.

V gene TRBV27 combines with J gene TRBJ1-1; no clear D. This CDR3 comprises 14 residues. Germline V gene sequence: CDR1 MNHEY, CDR2 SMNVEV (reference sequence). V lost 2 bases and J 2 bases, leaving 9 bases between the germline ends. CDR3 protein: CASSLRSGNTEAFF. CDR3 bases: TGTGCCAGCAGTTTACGGTCAGGTAACACTGAAGCTTTCTTT.

The rearrangement links TRBV9 to TRBJ2-3; perhaps TRBD2 as D (5 bases). CDR1 and CDR2 (germline): SGDLS, YYNGEE. CDR3 length: 17 residues. The V end lost 0 bases, the J end lost 2 bases, and 16 bases lay between the germline ends. CDR3 in amino acids: CASSVEGGGLSTDTQYF. The CDR3 coding sequence is TGTGCCAGCAGCGTAGAAGGAGGTGGACTGTCCACAGATACGCAGTATTTT.

The chain joins TRBV7-9 to TRBJ1-3, with D perhaps matching TRBD1 (5 bases). CDR3 size: 15 residues. V was shortened by 8 bases and J by 0 bases, with 14 bases between the two germline ends. CDR1 and CDR2 (germline): SEHNR, FQNEAQ (reference sequence). Written as DNA, the CDR3 is TGTGCCAGCGGCGGGGACCCGAGCTCTGGAAACACCATATATTTT. Its translation is CASGGDPSSGNTIYF.

V usage is TRBV11-3 and J usage is TRBJ2-2; TRBD2 matches 11 bases. The CDR3 has 17 amino acids. Trimming at V came to 4 bases and at J to 8 bases, leaving 12 bases not matched to a gene. CDR1 is SGHNT and CDR2 is YENEEA in the germline V gene. The CDR3 reads CASSSKRTSGPSGELFF. Here the CDR3 DNA reads TGTGCCAGCAGCTCAAAACGGACTAGCGGGCCAAGTGGGGAGCTGTTTTTT.

The J gene is TRBJ2-5, the V gene TRBV27, with TRBD1 matching 10 bases. Germline-derived CDR1 and CDR2 are MNHEY and SMNVEV (reference sequence). With V trimmed by 0 bases and J by 5 bases, 6 bases remained unmatched. The length of the CDR3 is 16 residues. CDR3 in DNA: TGTGCCAGCAGTTTATCCGGGACAGGGGTATGGGAGACCCAGTACTTC. This sequence encodes CASSLSGTGVWETQYF.

The chain couples TRBV28 to TRBJ1-1, with TRBD1 matching over 7 bases. The CDR3 is made up of 17 amino acids. V shed 5 bases, J shed 0 bases, and the junction held 12 bases outside the gene matches. Germline loops: CDR1 MDHEN, CDR2 SYDVKM. CDR3 coding DNA: TGTGCCAGCAGTCTACCGGGACAGAGGGGCCTGAACACTGAAGCTTTCTTT. Protein product: CASSLPGQRGLNTEAFF.

This clone was observed a single time. The gene calls are TRBV25-1 and TRBJ2-7; D not certain. V dropped 3 bases and J dropped 3 bases, with 15 bases sitting between them. This CDR3 is 15 amino acids long. CDR1 is MGHDK, CDR2 SYGVNS, per germline. CDR3 residues: CASSESEDLGYEQYF. CDR3 nucleotide sequence: TGTGCCAGCAGTGAGTCCGAAGACCTAGGCTACGAGCAGTACTTC.

Notes on this clone: One end of the junction fails to match germline, which may point to a read error. The chain is built from TRBV2 and TRBJ1-1; D gene unclear. This CDR3 is 14 amino acids long. The germline V gene has CDR1 SNHLY and CDR2 FYNNEI. The CDR3 sequence: CASGDWQTAAEAFF. As DNA, the CDR3 is TGTGCCAGCGGTGATTGGCAGACGGCGGCTGAAGCTTTCTTT. The whole variable domain, remainder taken from reference TRBV2 and TRBJ1-1, is EPEVTQTPSHQVTQMGQEVILRCVPISNHLYFYWYRQILGQKVEFLVSFYNNEISEKSEIFDDQFSVERPDGSNFTLKIRSTKLEDSAMYFCASGDWQTAAEAFFGQGTRLTVV.

The chain combines TRBV9 with TRBJ2-1; 10 nucleotides match TRBD1. The CDR3 spans 16 residues. Per the germline V gene, CDR1 is SGDLS and CDR2 is YYNGEE. J lost 6 bases, V lost 3 bases, and 9 bases had no gene match. The CDR3 DNA sequence: TGTGCCAGCAGCGCCAGGACAGGGGGATATGTCAATGAGCAGTTCTTC. Its protein is CASSARTGGYVNEQFF.

This clone was picked up one time. The chain employs TRBV6-1 and TRBJ2-7, with TRBD2 as a possible D gene (5 bases). With 2 bases removed from V and 2 bases from J, the gap between germline ends came to 7 bases. Germline V gene lookup returns CDR1 MNHNS and CDR2 SASEGT. The CDR3 extends over 13 amino acids. The CDR3 loop is CASSETRAYEQYF. The CDR3 DNA sequence: TGTGCCAGCAGTGAAACGAGGGCCTACGAGCAGTACTTC.

V usage is TRBV5-6 and J usage is TRBJ1-4, with TRBD1 matching over 8 bases. Germline loops: CDR1 SGHDT, CDR2 YYEEEE. The trim removed 0 bases at V and 4 bases at J, leaving 5 bases unmatched. The CDR3 has 16 amino acids. Here the CDR3 DNA reads TGTGCCAGCAGCTTGGGCGGACAGGGACTTAATGAAAAACTGTTTTTT. This sequence encodes CASSLGGQGLNEKLFF.

This chain joins TRBV9 and TRBJ2-7; 10 nucleotides line up with TRBD2. The junction had 6 bases not matched to a gene; V was cut back by 4 bases and J by 2 bases. This CDR3 contains 15 residues. CDR1 and CDR2 (germline): SGDLS, YYNGEE. The CDR3 coding sequence is TGTGCCAGCAGCCCATTAGCGGGAGGTACCTACGAGCAGTACTTC. Translating gives CASSPLAGGTYEQYF.

The chain carries TRBV30 and TRBJ2-7, with D tentatively TRBD2 (5 bases). Germline assignment: CDR1 GTSNPN and CDR2 SVGIG (reference sequence). Between the trimmed V and J ends, which lost 7 bases and 3 bases, there was a span of 13 bases. The CDR3 runs 12 residues. The CDR3 spells CALEDGNYEQYF. As DNA, the CDR3 is TGTGCCTTGGAGGACGGAAACTACGAGCAGTACTTC.